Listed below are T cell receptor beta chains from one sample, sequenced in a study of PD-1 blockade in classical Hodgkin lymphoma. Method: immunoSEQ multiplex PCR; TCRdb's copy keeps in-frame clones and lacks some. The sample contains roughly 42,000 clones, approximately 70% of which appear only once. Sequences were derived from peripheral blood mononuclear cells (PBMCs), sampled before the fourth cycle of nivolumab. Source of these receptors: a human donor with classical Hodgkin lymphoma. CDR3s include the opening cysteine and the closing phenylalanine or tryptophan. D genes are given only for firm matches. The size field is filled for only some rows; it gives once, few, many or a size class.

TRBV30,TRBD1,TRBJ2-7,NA,TGTGCCTGGAGCCTAGGGGGCTTGAACGAGCAGTACTTC,CAWSLGGLNEQYF
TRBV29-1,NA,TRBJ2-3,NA,TGCAGCGTTCTTTTTGGGGATTTCACAGATACGCAGTATTTT,CSVLFGDFTDTQYF
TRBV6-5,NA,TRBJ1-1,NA,TGTGCCAGCAGTCATGAGACGAACACTGAAGCTTTCTTT,CASSHETNTEAFF
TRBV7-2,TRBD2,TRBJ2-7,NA,TGTGCCAGCAGCCCCCTAGATTGGCTAGCGGGGGAGTACGAGCAGTACTTC,CASSPLDWLAGEYEQYF
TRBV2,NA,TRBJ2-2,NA,TGTGCCAGCAGTGACGAGTATCTGGCCACCGGGGAGCTGTTTTTT,CASSDEYLATGELFF
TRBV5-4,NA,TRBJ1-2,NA,TGTGCCAGCAGCCTTTCTCCCGTGAGTGGCTACACCTTC,CASSLSPVSGYTF
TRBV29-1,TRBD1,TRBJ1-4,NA,TGCAGCGTGTGGGGACAGGGGGGCCGAAATGAAAAACTGTTTTTT,CSVWGQGGRNEKLFF
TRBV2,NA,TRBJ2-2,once,TGTGCCAGCAGTGAGGGTGTGGGGGAGCTGTTTTTT,CASSEGVGELFF
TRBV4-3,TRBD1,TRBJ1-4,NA,TGCGCCAGCAGCCAAACCGGGACAGGGTTTGAAAAACTGTTTTTT,CASSQTGTGFEKLFF
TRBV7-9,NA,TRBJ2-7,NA,TGTGCCAGCAGCTTCGACGGGCTCCCCTACGAGCAGTACTTC,CASSFDGLPYEQYF
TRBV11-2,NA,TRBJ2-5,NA,TGTGCCAGCAGCTTCTGGAACCAAGAGACCCAGTACTTC,CASSFWNQETQYF
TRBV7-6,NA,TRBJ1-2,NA,TGTGCCAGCAGCTCCGCCCTGGCCGGGGAAGGGGGCTACACCTTC,CASSSALAGEGGYTF
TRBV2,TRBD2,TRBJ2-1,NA,TGTGCCAGCAGTGGACTAGCGGGGGCGATCTACAATGAGCAGTTCTTC,CASSGLAGAIYNEQFF
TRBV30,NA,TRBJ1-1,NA,TGTGCCTGGAGTGTACTTAGGGGCGGATCGAACACTGAAGCTTTCTTT,CAWSVLRGGSNTEAFF
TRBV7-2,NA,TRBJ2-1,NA,TGTGCCAGCAGCTTAGGAGAACCAAACAATGAGCAGTTCTTC,CASSLGEPNNEQFF
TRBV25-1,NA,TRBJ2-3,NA,TGTGCCAGCAGTGAATGGAGGGGGGAGGAAGATACGCAGTATTTT,CASSEWRGEEDTQYF
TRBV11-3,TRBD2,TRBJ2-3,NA,TGTGCCAGCAGCTCAACTCGCGGGGGGGCCGCAGATACGCAGTATTTT,CASSSTRGGAADTQYF
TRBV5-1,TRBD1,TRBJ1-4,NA,TGCGCCAGCAAACCGACAGGGGGTGAAAAACTGTTTTTT,CASKPTGGEKLFF
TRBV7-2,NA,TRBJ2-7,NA,TGTGCCAGCAGCTTAGCGGGCTCCTACGAGCAGTACTTC,CASSLAGSYEQYF
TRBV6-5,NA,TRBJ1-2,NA,TGTGCCAGCAAAACCAGCGGGGTGGACTATGGCTACACCTTC,CASKTSGVDYGYTF
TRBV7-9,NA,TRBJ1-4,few,TGTGCCAGCAGCTCAAGTAATGAAAAACTGTTTTTT,CASSSSNEKLFF
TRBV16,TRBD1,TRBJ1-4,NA,TGTGCCAGCAGCCCAGGGGGCGGAGATGAAAAACTGTTTTTT,CASSPGGGDEKLFF
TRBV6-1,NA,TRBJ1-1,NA,TGTGCCAGCAGTGAAGCTTTCCGGGGCACTGAAGCTTTCTTT,CASSEAFRGTEAFF
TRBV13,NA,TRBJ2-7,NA,TGTGCCAGCAGCTTAATTTCCTACGAGCAGTACTTC,CASSLISYEQYF
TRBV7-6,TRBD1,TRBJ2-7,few,TGTGCCAGCAGCCCCCCGGGACAGGGGTACGAGCAGTACTTC,CASSPPGQGYEQYF
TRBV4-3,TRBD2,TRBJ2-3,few,TGCGCCAGCAGCCACCCGCGGGGGGCGGCAGATACGCAGTATTTT,CASSHPRGAADTQYF
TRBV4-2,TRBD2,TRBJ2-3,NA,TGTGCCAGCAGCCCCCCGCTAGCGGGGGCTTTAGATACGCAGTATTTT,CASSPPLAGALDTQYF
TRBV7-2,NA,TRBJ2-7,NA,TGTGCCAGCAGCTTATCGGCACAGACCTACGAGCAGTACTTC,CASSLSAQTYEQYF
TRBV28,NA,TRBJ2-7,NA,TGTGCCAGCAGACAGGACGGGAGCTACGAGCAGTACTTC,CASRQDGSYEQYF
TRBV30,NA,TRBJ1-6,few,TGTGCCTGGAAGATGGTCCCTAATTCACCCCTCCACTTT,CAWKMVPNSPLHF
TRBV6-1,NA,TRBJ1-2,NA,TGTGCCAGCAGTGTCGTCAGTCACCCCAGAGACTATGGCTACACCTTC,CASSVVSHPRDYGYTF
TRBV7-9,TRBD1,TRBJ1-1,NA,TGTGCCAGCAGCTTAAACCCGGACAGGGGGCCGGTTGAAGCTTTCTTT,CASSLNPDRGPVEAFF
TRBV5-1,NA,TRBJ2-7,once,TGCGCCAGCAGCTTGGGTTCCAGTATGGGGTCCTACGAGCAGTACTTC,CASSLGSSMGSYEQYF
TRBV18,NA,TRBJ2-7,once,TGTGCCAGCTCAGAGACCTACGAGCAGTACTTC,CASSETYEQYF
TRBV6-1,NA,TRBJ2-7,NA,TGTGCTAGCAGCCAGACTAGGTTCTACGAGCAGTACTTC,CASSQTRFYEQYF
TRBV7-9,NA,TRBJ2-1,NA,TGTGCCAGCAGCTTAGCGGGGGCTAGGGGGTCTATCTACAATGAGCAGTTCTTC,CASSLAGARGSIYNEQFF
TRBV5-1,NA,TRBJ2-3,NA,TGCGCCAGCAGCTTGGTGGGGGGCCCCTCGACAGGGCCCACAGATACGCAGTATTTT,CASSLVGGPSTGPTDTQYF
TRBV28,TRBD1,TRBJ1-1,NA,TGTGCCAGCAGGGTGCGCTACGACAGGGTAGGGGGGACTGAAGCTTTCTTT,CASRVRYDRVGGTEAFF
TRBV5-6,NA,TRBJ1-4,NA,TGTGCCAGCAGCTTCGACCAGGGGAATGAAAAACTGTTTTTT,CASSFDQGNEKLFF
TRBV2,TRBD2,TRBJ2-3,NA,TGTGCCAGCAGTGGTACTAGCGGGGGGACCTCTCAACGCACAGATACGCAGTATTTT,CASSGTSGGTSQRTDTQYF
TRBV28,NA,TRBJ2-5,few,TGTGCCAGCAGGACCGACTGGCGGTTCCAAGAGACCCAGTACTTC,CASRTDWRFQETQYF